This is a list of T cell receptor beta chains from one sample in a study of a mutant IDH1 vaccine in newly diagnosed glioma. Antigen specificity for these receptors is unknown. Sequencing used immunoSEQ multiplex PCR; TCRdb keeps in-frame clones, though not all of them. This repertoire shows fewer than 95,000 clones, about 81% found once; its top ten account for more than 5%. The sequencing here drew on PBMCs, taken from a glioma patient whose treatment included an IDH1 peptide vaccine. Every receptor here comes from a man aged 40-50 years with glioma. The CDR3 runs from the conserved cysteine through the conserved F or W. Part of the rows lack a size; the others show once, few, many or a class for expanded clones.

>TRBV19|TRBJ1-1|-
CASSFRDRAAAFF
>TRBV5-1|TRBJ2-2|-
CASSLDPRGTGELFF
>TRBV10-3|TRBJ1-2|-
CAISEPGTDNYGYTF
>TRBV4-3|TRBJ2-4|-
CASSQVGQGGKRTKNIQYF
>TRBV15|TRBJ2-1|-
CATSRVGYNEQFF
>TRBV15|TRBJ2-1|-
CATSRDKSSYNEQFF
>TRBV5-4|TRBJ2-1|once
CASSRDRVYNEQFF
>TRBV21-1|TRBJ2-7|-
CASPTGGGRDNEQYF
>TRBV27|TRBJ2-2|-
CASSFGLRGTGELFF
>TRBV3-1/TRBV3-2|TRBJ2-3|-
CASGSPQYF
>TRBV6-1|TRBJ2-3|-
CASREQVASTDTQYF
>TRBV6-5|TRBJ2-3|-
CAAGSTDTQYF
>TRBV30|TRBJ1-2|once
CARRQAVYGYTF
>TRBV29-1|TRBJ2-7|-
CSSGGGTGEQYF
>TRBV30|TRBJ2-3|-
CAWSVQRATQYF
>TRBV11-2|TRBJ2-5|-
CASSLDPGGETQYF
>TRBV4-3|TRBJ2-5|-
CASSQDRAAQETQYF
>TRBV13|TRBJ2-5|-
CASSSGLPQETQYF
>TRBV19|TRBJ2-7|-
CASSPRRGGYEQYF
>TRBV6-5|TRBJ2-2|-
CASSDAGAATGELFF
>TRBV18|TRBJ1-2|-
CASSPLAGPAGMVEDGYTF
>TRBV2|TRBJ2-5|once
CASHNLGAGGETQYF
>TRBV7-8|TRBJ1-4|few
CASSLVVGRDQFF
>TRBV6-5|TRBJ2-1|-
CASSYPPGGGEQFF
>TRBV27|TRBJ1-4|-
CASSFSWGPGSTNEKLFF
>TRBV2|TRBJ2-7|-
CASSPQGPGSYEQYF
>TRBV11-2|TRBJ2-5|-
CASSPAGTTGTQYF
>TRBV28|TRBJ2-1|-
CASCTSRLSYNEQFF
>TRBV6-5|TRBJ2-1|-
CASSYSRRGHNEQFF
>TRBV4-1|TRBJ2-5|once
CASSQETGFQETQYF
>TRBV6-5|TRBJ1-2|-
CASSQDSRDGYTF
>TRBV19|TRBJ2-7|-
CASSSEGGGAGEQYF
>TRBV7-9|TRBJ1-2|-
CASSSRGGVVYGYTF
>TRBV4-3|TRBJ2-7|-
CASSQAGRASDEQYF
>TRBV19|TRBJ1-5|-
CASSISGQGSPRPPSNQPQHF
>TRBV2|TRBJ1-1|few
CASSESGMNTEAFF
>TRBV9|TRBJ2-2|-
CASSVEEGTNTGELFF
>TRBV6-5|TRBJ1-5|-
CASMTGIGQPQHF